These 30 T cell receptor beta chains came from one sample sequenced in a study of neurological immune-mediated disorders. One entry per CDR3 protein, called by TCRdb with MiXCR from the 5' RACE reads. Counted here are around 41,000 distinct CDR3 sequences, about 14% occurring once; the ten biggest clones make up approximately 3.6%. Specimen: CD4+ T cells from blood. These receptors were obtained from a woman in her sixties or seventies with HTLV-1-associated myelopathy (HAM/TSP).

The sample holds many counts of this clonotype. This chain links TRBV5-1 with TRBJ2-1, with D maybe TRBD1 (7 bases). The germline gives CDR1 SGHRS, CDR2 YFSETQ. Trimming pared 3 bases from V and 0 bases from J, leaving 10 bases between. This CDR3 is built from 15 residues. This chain's CDR3 is CASSSQGGSYNEQFF. CDR3 sequence (DNA): TGCGCCAGCAGCTCCCAGGGGGGCTCCTACAATGAGCAGTTCTTC.

This clonotype showed up many times. This chain joins TRBV20-1 and TRBJ2-6; the D is unclear. CDR1 and CDR2 (germline): DFQATT, SNEGSKA (reference sequence). This CDR3 has 15 amino acids. V lost 5 bases, J lost 2 bases, and 13 bases lay in between. The CDR3 DNA reads TGCAGTGCTCCAAGTCCCGTGACTGGGGCCAACGTCCTGACTTTC. This sequence encodes CSAPSPVTGANVLTF.

This clonotype was recorded many times. V is TRBV5-1 and J is TRBJ1-3; 8 bases are a match to TRBD1. The V and J ends lost 2 bases and 2 bases, in that order; junction bases with no gene match: 6. The CDR3 spans 16 residues. The germline V gene has CDR1 SGHRS and CDR2 YFSETQ. The CDR3 DNA reads as TGCGCCAGCAGCTTCTCAGGGGGCTCGGCTGGAAACACCATATATTTT. Encoded protein: CASSFSGGSAGNTIYF.

This chain links TRBV20-1 with TRBJ1-2; D unresolved. The CDR3 extends over 13 amino acids. Germline loops: CDR1 DFQATT, CDR2 SNEGSKA (reference sequence). V lost 3 bases, J lost 8 bases, and 16 bases lay in between. For the CDR3, the DNA is TGCAGTGCTAGTAGCGCGAGTATGGGGGGCTACACCTTC. Translated, it gives CSASSASMGGYTF.

This clonotype has ten or more counts. The CDR3 spells CASSWDSPYGYTF. The DNA for the CDR3 is TGCGCCAGCAGCTGGGACAGCCCCTATGGCTACACCTTC. The chain couples TRBV5-1 to TRBJ1-2; the match to TRBD1 covers 7 bases. The CDR3 spans 13 residues. The V gene end was trimmed by 3 bases and the J gene end by 4 bases; junction bases not matched to a gene: 3. CDR1 and CDR2 (germline): SGHRS, YFSETQ.

This clonotype was recorded at least ten times. V gene TRBV7-8 combines with J gene TRBJ2-1, with 10 bases aligning to TRBD2. V shed 4 bases and J 6 bases; nucleotides not matched to a gene: 15. The CDR3 consists of 18 residues. Germline V gives CDR1 SGHVS, CDR2 FQNEAQ. The CDR3: CASSSRNATSGVLNEQFF. The CDR3 DNA sequence: TGTGCCAGCAGCTCCCGAAATGCCACTAGCGGGGTTCTCAATGAGCAGTTCTTC.

The table lists this clonotype with many counts. The chain uses TRBV7-2 and TRBJ1-2; TRBD1 is a possible D gene (6 bases). Germline loops: CDR1 SGHTA, CDR2 FQGNSA. V was trimmed by 2 bases and J by 5 bases, leaving 18 bases between them. The CDR3 is made up of 16 amino acids. CDR3 nucleotide sequence: TGTGCCAGCAGCTTAACCCCCACAAGGGGGAGTTATGGCTACACCTTC. It codes for CASSLTPTRGSYGYTF.

This clonotype has a count of ten or more. This chain connects TRBV15 to TRBJ1-4; unclear D gene. This CDR3 has 16 residues. V lost 0 bases to trimming and J lost 5 bases, with 13 bases between them. In germline, CDR1 is LNHNV, CDR2 YYDKDF (reference sequence). CDR3 protein: CATSRDLGRGNEKLFF. The DNA for the CDR3 is TGTGCCACCAGCAGAGATTTGGGGAGAGGGAATGAAAAACTGTTTTTT. The full variable domain, in which reference TRBV15 and TRBJ1-4 provide the parts outside the CDR3, is DAMVIQNPRYQVTQFGKPVTLSCSQTLNHNVMYWYQQKSSQAPKLLFHYYDKDFNNEADTPDNFQSRRPNTSFCFLDIRSPGLGDTAMYLCATSRDLGRGNEKLFFGSGTQLSVL.

This clonotype was detected ten times or more. The chain joins TRBV18 to TRBJ1-5; possible D gene TRBD1, 5 bases. Germline lookup yields CDR1 KGHSH and CDR2 LQKENI. This CDR3 is built from 15 residues. V was clipped by 2 bases and J by 0 bases, with 8 bases between them. The CDR3 DNA reads TGTGCCAGCTCACCAAGGGGAGATAGCAATCAGCCCCAGCATTTT. It encodes CASSPRGDSNQPQHF. Combining the CDR3 with reference TRBV18 and TRBJ1-5 gives the whole variable domain NAGVMQNPRHLVRRRGQEARLRCSPMKGHSHVYWYRQLPEEGLKFMVYLQKENIIDESGMPKERFSAEFPKEGPSILRIQQVVRGDSAAYFCASSPRGDSNQPQHFGDGTRLSIL.

Ten or more counts support this clonotype. The chain carries TRBV5-1 and TRBJ1-4; D unresolved. The CDR3 consists of 15 residues. CDR1 and CDR2 (germline): SGHRS, YFSETQ. With 4 bases removed from V and 2 bases from J, the gap between germline ends came to 12 bases. CDR3 residues: CASSPTDGTNEKLFF. The CDR3, as DNA: TGCGCCAGCAGCCCTACCGATGGGACTAATGAAAAACTGTTTTTT. Together with reference TRBV5-1 and TRBJ1-4, the CDR3 gives the full variable domain: KAGVTQTPRYLIKTRGQQVTLSCSPISGHRSVSWYQQTPGQGLQFLFEYFSETQRNKGNFPGRFSGRQFSNSRSEMNVSTLELGDSALYLCASSPTDGTNEKLFFGSGTQLSVL.

In its sample, this clonotype was seen many times. V gene TRBV6-6 combines with J gene TRBJ1-1; 8 nucleotides agree with TRBD1. The CDR3 length is 15 residues. Trimming removed 6 bases from V and 5 bases from J; junction bases left unmatched: 11. Germline CDR1 and CDR2: MNHNY and SVGAGI (reference sequence). CDR3 protein: CASRGQGAGTTEAFF. The CDR3 region has the DNA TGTGCCAGCAGAGGACAGGGAGCGGGTACGACTGAAGCTTTCTTT.

This clonotype was recorded at least ten times. V usage is TRBV5-1 and J usage is TRBJ1-1; D is unresolved. The CDR3 loop spans 14 amino acids. V shed 1 base and J shed 1 base, with 8 bases lying between them. The germline gives CDR1 SGHRS, CDR2 YFSETQ. In DNA form, the CDR3 reads TGCGCCAGCAGCTTGATCGTTCCGAACACTGAAGCTTTCTTT. Translated: CASSLIVPNTEAFF.

This clonotype was detected ten times or more. V is TRBV5-1 and J is TRBJ1-1, with a possible D match to TRBD1 (5 bases). CDR3 length: 16 amino acids. The V and J ends lost 4 bases and 0 bases respectively, with 16 bases between them. The germline V gene encodes CDR1 SGHRS and CDR2 YFSETQ. CDR3 sequence reads: CASSQGEAGVNTEAFF. The CDR3 DNA reads as TGCGCCAGCAGCCAAGGGGAGGCCGGGGTGAACACTGAAGCTTTCTTT.

This clonotype was recorded at least ten times. The V and J genes are TRBV27 and TRBJ2-5, with 10 bases identical to TRBD1. Germline trimming cut 5 bases from V and 2 bases from J; bases unmatched to any gene: 14. The CDR3 runs to 18 residues. Germline V gene lookup returns CDR1 MNHEY and CDR2 SMNVEV (reference sequence). CDR3 nucleotide sequence: TGTGCCAGCAGTCCAAGGGGGGGCGGGACAGGGGAGCAAGAGACCCAGTACTTC. Protein: CASSPRGGGTGEQETQYF.

This clonotype was seen at least ten times. The rearrangement joins TRBV20-1 to TRBJ1-4; TRBD1 matches 7 bases. J lost 4 bases, V lost 0 bases, and 8 bases had no gene match. The V gene's germline CDR1 is DFQATT and CDR2 SNEGSKA (reference sequence). The CDR3 sequence is 16 residues long. As DNA, the CDR3 is TGCAGTGCTAGAGATCCCAGGGGGGGTTTTAATGAAAAACTGTTTTTT. Amino acid sequence: CSARDPRGGFNEKLFF.

This clonotype was detected many times. The chain carries TRBV5-1 and TRBJ1-1; D is uncertain. V was shortened by 4 bases and J by 5 bases, with 18 bases between the two germline ends. Germline values: CDR1 SGHRS, CDR2 YFSETQ. The CDR3 loop spans 15 amino acids. CDR3 protein: CASSPEGRKLTEAFF. The DNA for the CDR3 is TGCGCCAGCAGCCCAGAGGGCAGGAAGCTGACTGAAGCTTTCTTT.

This clonotype has a count of ten or more. The rearrangement joins TRBV29-1 to TRBJ1-2; 8 bases are shared with TRBD1. CDR1 and CDR2 from the germline V gene are SQVTM and ANQGSEA. Trimming cost V 7 bases and J 4 bases; bases outside gene matches: 11. The CDR3 length is 14 residues. The CDR3 nucleotides are TGCAGCGCGGGCGACAGGGGAGAGGGCTATGGCTACACCTTC. It encodes CSAGDRGEGYGYTF.

Many counts were recorded for this clonotype. The gene calls are TRBV29-1 and TRBJ2-2, with a possible D match to TRBD2 (5 bases). This CDR3 spans 13 amino acids. Per germline, CDR1 SQVTM and CDR2 ANQGSEA. The germline V and J ends were trimmed by 4 bases and 6 bases, with 12 bases remaining between them. The DNA of the CDR3 is TGCAGCGTTGTCGAGGGAGCTGCCGGGGAGCTGTTTTTT. This sequence encodes CSVVEGAAGELFF.

The table lists this clonotype with many counts. The rearrangement joins TRBV5-1 to TRBJ2-1; 9 bases agree with TRBD1. There are 16 residues in the CDR3. The V gene's germline CDR1 is SGHRS and CDR2 YFSETQ. Germline trimming cut 1 base from V and 2 bases from J; bases unmatched to any gene: 4. CDR3 nucleotides: TGCGCCAGCAGCTTGTGGGGGACAGGGACCTACAATGAGCAGTTCTTC. This codes for CASSLWGTGTYNEQFF.

This clonotype appeared many times. V usage is TRBV7-7 and J usage is TRBJ2-3, with D unclear. Germline values: CDR1 SSHAT, CDR2 FNYEAQ (reference sequence). Trimming left V 3 bases short and J 3 bases short, with 7 bases between. This CDR3 spans 13 amino acids. DNA for the CDR3: TGTGCCAGCAGCTTGGTCGGAACAGATACGCAGTATTTT. Translated, it gives CASSLVGTDTQYF.

This clonotype came up many times. CDR3 amino acids: CASSLASTDTQYF. The CDR3 coding sequence is TGTGCCAGCAGCTTAGCTAGCACAGATACGCAGTATTTT. The V and J genes are TRBV11-3 and TRBJ2-3; no firm D call. V was shortened by 1 base and J by 0 bases, with 2 bases between the two germline ends. The CDR3 length is 13 residues. Per germline, CDR1 SGHNT and CDR2 YENEEA.

This clonotype was seen at least ten times. The chain employs TRBV20-1 and TRBJ1-4; the D gene is possibly TRBD1 (5 bases). The CDR3 has 13 residues. CDR1 and CDR2 (germline): DFQATT, SNEGSKA (reference sequence). Trimming left V 6 bases short and J 8 bases short, with 16 bases between. The CDR3 DNA sequence: TGCAGTGCCCCCGCTCAGGGAGGGGAAAAACTGTTTTTT. Its protein is CSAPAQGGEKLFF.

This clonotype showed up many times. The rearrangement uses TRBV12-3 or TRBV12-4 and TRBJ2-1, with D possibly TRBD1 on 5 matching bases. Trimming stripped 4 bases from V and 0 bases from J, with 10 bases between. CDR3 length: 15 amino acids. In DNA, the CDR3 is TGTGCCAGCAGTTATGGACAAGTCTCCTACAATGAGCAGTTCTTC. It specifies CASSYGQVSYNEQFF.

This clonotype was observed at least ten times. The chain joins TRBV5-1 to TRBJ1-6; the match to TRBD1 covers 8 bases. The CDR3 has 16 amino acids. The V segment lost 3 bases and the J segment 2 bases; nucleotides outside the gene matches: 4. Germline CDR1 SGHRS, CDR2 YFSETQ. The CDR3 region is CASSSGQVTYNSPLHF. In DNA, the CDR3 is TGCGCCAGCAGCTCGGGACAGGTTACCTATAATTCACCCCTCCACTTT.

This clonotype showed up many times. The gene calls are TRBV20-1 and TRBJ1-3, with D maybe TRBD1 (5 bases). The germline CDR1 and CDR2 sequences are DFQATT and SNEGSKA (reference sequence). The CDR3 totals 13 residues. In DNA form, the CDR3 reads TGCAGCCTCTCGGGGACCATCGGAAACACCATATATTTT. Protein sequence: CSLSGTIGNTIYF.

In its sample, this clonotype was seen once. The chain has TRBV12-2 and TRBJ2-2; the table's D gene call, TRBD2, was not cross checked with the DNA. TRBV12-2 corresponds to a pseudogene. This CDR3 contains 15 residues. The chain's CDR3 is CASRAGGASTGELFF. For the CDR3, the DNA is TGTGCAAGTCGCGCCGGGGGGGCTTCCACCGGGGAGCTGTTTTTT.

The table lists this clonotype with many counts. V usage is TRBV20-1 and J usage is TRBJ1-4, with D perhaps matching TRBD1 (5 bases). This CDR3 has 14 amino acids. Trimming pared 0 bases from V and 8 bases from J, leaving 13 bases between. Germline V gene lookup returns CDR1 DFQATT and CDR2 SNEGSKA (reference sequence). The CDR3 loop reads CSARDPGAGEKLFF. DNA for the CDR3: TGCAGTGCTAGAGATCCCGGGGCAGGAGAAAAACTGTTTTTT.

This clonotype was seen repeatedly, ten times or more. This rearrangement joins TRBV11-2 to TRBJ2-7; 8 nucleotides align to TRBD1. The germline CDR1 and CDR2 sequences are SGHAT and FQNNGV. This CDR3 spans 16 amino acids. With 5 bases clipped from V and 5 bases from J, the junction kept 14 bases outside the gene matches. The CDR3 sequence is CASSTRTGNPLDEQYF. For the CDR3, the DNA is TGTGCCAGCAGCACTCGGACAGGGAACCCCCTGGACGAGCAGTACTTC. The complete variable domain, with remaining parts taken from reference TRBV11-2 and TRBJ2-7, reads EAGVAQSPRYKIIEKRQSVAFWCNPISGHATLYWYQQILGQGPKLLIQFQNNGVVDDSQLPKDRFSAERLKGVDSTLKIQPAKLEDSAVYLCASSTRTGNPLDEQYFGPGTRLTVT.

In its sample, this clonotype was seen many times. The chain uses TRBV20-1 and TRBJ2-7; the D gene is possibly TRBD1 (6 bases). In germline, CDR1 is DFQATT, CDR2 SNEGSKA (reference sequence). The CDR3 consists of 15 residues. The V end was cut by 6 bases, the J end by 0 bases, with 18 bases between. The CDR3, as DNA: TGCAGTGCCACACGTGACACAGGGAGCTCCTACGAGCAGTACTTC. Translation gives CSATRDTGSSYEQYF.

This clonotype was detected ten times or more. V gene TRBV5-1 combines with J gene TRBJ1-2; D uncertain. This CDR3 has 18 amino acids. Germline values: CDR1 SGHRS, CDR2 YFSETQ. Trimming cost V 4 bases and J 8 bases, with 30 bases left between them. The CDR3: CASSGFGVPAQDFGGYTF. CDR3 in DNA: TGCGCCAGCAGCGGGTTTGGGGTCCCCGCTCAAGACTTCGGGGGCTACACCTTC.